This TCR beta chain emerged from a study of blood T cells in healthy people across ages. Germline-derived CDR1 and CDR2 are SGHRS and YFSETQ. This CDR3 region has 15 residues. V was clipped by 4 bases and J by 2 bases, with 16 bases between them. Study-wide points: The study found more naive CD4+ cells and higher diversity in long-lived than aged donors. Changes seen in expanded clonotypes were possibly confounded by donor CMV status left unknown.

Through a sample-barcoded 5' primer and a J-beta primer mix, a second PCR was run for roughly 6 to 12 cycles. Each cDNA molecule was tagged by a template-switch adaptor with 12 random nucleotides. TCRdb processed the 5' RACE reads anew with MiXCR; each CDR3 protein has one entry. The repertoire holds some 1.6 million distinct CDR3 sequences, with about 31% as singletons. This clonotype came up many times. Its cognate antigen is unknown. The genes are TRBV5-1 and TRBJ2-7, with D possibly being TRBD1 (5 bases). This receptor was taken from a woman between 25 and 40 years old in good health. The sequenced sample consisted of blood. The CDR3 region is CASSQGWGPTYEQYF. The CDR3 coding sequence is TGCGCCAGCAGCCAGGGTTGGGGCCCCACCTACGAGCAGTACTTC.